The 7 T cell receptor beta chains reported below all come from one sample, sequenced in a study of early T cells in non-severe SARS-CoV-2 infection. TCRdb reanalysed the 5' RACE reads using MiXCR and keeps one entry per CDR3 protein. Of under 45,000 distinct CDR3 sequences listed, over 5% were seen once; the top ten hold 6% to 7%. The source material was whole blood, sampled at baseline. Receptor source: an adult who was a healthcare worker with PCR-confirmed SARS-CoV-2 infection or an uninfected control (not recorded which).

This clonotype occurred once. The chain uses TRBV7-2 and TRBJ2-5; TRBD2 might be the D (6 bases). The germline gives CDR1 SGHTA, CDR2 FQGNSA. The CDR3 has 14 residues. The V end lost 4 bases, the J end lost 5 bases, and 14 bases lay between the germline ends. For the CDR3, the DNA is TGTGCCAGCAGCTGGGTCCTAGCGCTCGAGACCCAGTACTTC. This sequence encodes CASSWVLALETQYF.

There are a few counts of this clonotype. This rearrangement joins TRBV7-2 to TRBJ1-2, with D maybe TRBD1 (5 bases). Trimming took 1 base from V and 4 from J, leaving 16 bases between them. From germline, CDR1 is SGHTA and CDR2 FQGNSA. The CDR3 is made up of 16 amino acids. The CDR3 here is CASSLVQAQGTYGYTF. CDR3 coding DNA: TGTGCCAGCAGCTTAGTTCAGGCTCAAGGGACCTATGGCTACACCTTC.

The chain has TRBV6-1 and TRBJ1-5; D gene uncertain. CDR3 size: 13 residues. Germline V gene data show CDR1 as MNHNS and CDR2 as SASEGT. V shed 8 bases and J shed 6 bases, with 14 bases lying between them. CDR3 nucleotides: TGTGCCAGCCAAGGCATGGAGGTTCAGCCCCAGCATTTT. Encoded protein: CASQGMEVQPQHF.

This clonotype was observed many times. The chain joins TRBV7-9 to TRBJ1-5, with D perhaps matching TRBD1 (6 bases). The CDR3 spans 15 residues. V lost 0 bases, J lost 6 bases, and 12 bases lay in between. The germline gives CDR1 SEHNR, CDR2 FQNEAQ (reference sequence). The CDR3 is CASSLARQGPQPQHF. CDR3 bases: TGTGCCAGCAGCTTAGCGCGGCAGGGGCCTCAGCCCCAGCATTTT. The whole variable domain, filled in from reference TRBV7-9 and TRBJ1-5, reads DTGVSQNPRHKITKRGQNVTFRCDPISEHNRLYWYRQTLGQGPEFLTYFQNEAQLEKSRLLSDRFSAERPKGSFSTLEIQRTEQGDSAMYLCASSLARQGPQPQHFGDGTRLSIL.

This clonotype was counted ten times or more. The V gene is TRBV6-5, the J gene TRBJ2-2; 12 nucleotides align to TRBD2. With V trimmed by 7 bases and J by 5 bases, 2 bases remained unmatched. The germline V gene encodes CDR1 MNHEY and CDR2 SVGAGI. The length of the CDR3 is 14 residues. The CDR3 spells CASKGLAGTGELFF. Here the CDR3 DNA reads TGTGCCAGCAAAGGACTAGCGGGAACCGGGGAGCTGTTTTTT.

The chain joins TRBV7-6 to TRBJ2-1; possibly TRBD1 for D (6 bases). Germline lookup yields CDR1 SGHVS and CDR2 FNYEAQ. V lost 5 bases and J 3 bases, leaving 17 bases between the germline ends. The CDR3 is 16 residues long. The CDR3 loop is CASSRYWDMDYNEQFF. CDR3 bases: TGTGCCAGCAGCCGATATTGGGACATGGACTACAATGAGCAGTTCTTC.

At least ten counts were recorded for this clonotype. The gene calls are TRBV11-2 and TRBJ2-7; D may be TRBD1 (6 bases). This CDR3 spans 16 amino acids. Trimming left V 8 bases short and J 3 bases short, with 23 bases between. Germline CDR1 is SGHAT and CDR2 is FQNNGV. CDR3 bases: TGTGCCAGCTATGGACAGTCCCTCCCGGGGTACTACGAGCAGTACTTC. As protein: CASYGQSLPGYYEQYF.